This record concerns one T cell receptor (beta chain) sequence. Its antigen is not known. The data belong to a study of T cells in tuberculosis. For the study at large: PBMC were archived before or within 7 days of starting treatment.

Overall study results and limits: Active tuberculosis alpha repertoires lay closer to GMM-specific TCRs than controls'. Cases with active tuberculosis were adults, while controls were adolescents. Smaller alpha distances in active tuberculosis partly reflected shorter CDR3-alpha lengths.

V was shortened by 1 base and J by 4 bases, with 6 bases between the two germline ends. CDR1 is LGHNA, CDR2 YNFKEQ, per germline. The CDR3 sequence is 13 residues long. The table came from immunoSEQ multiplex PCR; TCRdb's copy has only in-frame clones and leaves some out. The sample contains some 40,000 clones, around 94% of which appear only once. Time point defined: new active TB diagnosis, blood taken before or within 7 days of starting treatment. This sequence originates from an adult with tuberculosis. The sequenced sample was PBMCs, obtained at tuberculosis diagnosis. V usage is TRBV4-2 and J usage is TRBJ2-3; no clear D. The CDR3 DNA reads TGTGCCAGCAGCCAAGTCCGGGCAGATACGCAGTATTTT. It encodes CASSQVRADTQYF.